The 30 T cell receptor beta chains in this list originate from one sample, sequenced in a study of blood T cell repertoires in COVID-19. This table comes from immunoSEQ multiplex PCR, and its TCRdb copy is limited to in-frame clones, with some not included. The table has 140,000 to 150,000 clones, over 70% seen once. The source material was peripheral blood. The receptors stem from a man aged 50-59 years who had recovered from COVID-19.

The V and J genes are TRBV12-5 and TRBJ2-3; 11 bases are shared with TRBD2. The CDR3 has 17 residues. J lost 0 bases, V lost 5 bases, and 7 bases had no gene match. CDR1 LGHNT and CDR2 FRNRAP come from the germline V gene. The CDR3 DNA follows: TGTGCTAGTGGTCCGGGACTAGCGGACCCTAGCACAGATACGCAGTATTTT. It specifies CASGPGLADPSTDTQYF.

This chain connects TRBV7-2 to TRBJ2-7; the match to TRBD2 covers 7 bases. J gave up 3 bases and V 4 bases, and 9 bases lay outside the gene matches. Germline V gives CDR1 SGHTA, CDR2 FQGNSA. The CDR3 loop spans 15 amino acids. Here the CDR3 DNA reads TGTGCCAGCAGCTCCCCGGGGGGACTAAACTACGAGCAGTACTTC. This encodes CASSSPGGLNYEQYF. Supplemented by reference TRBV7-2 and TRBJ2-7, the full variable domain reads GAGVSQSPSNKVTEKGKDVELRCDPISGHTALYWYRQSLGQGLEFLIYFQGNSAPDKSGLPSDRFSAERTGGSVSTLTIQRTQQEDSAVYLCASSSPGGLNYEQYFGPGTRLTVT.

The V gene is TRBV6-6, the J gene TRBJ2-7; TRBD2 is a possible D gene (5 bases). In germline, CDR1 is MNHNY, CDR2 SVGAGI (reference sequence). The germline V and J ends were trimmed by 2 bases and 7 bases, with 12 bases remaining between them. This CDR3 is 13 amino acids long. CDR3 nucleotides: TGTGCCAGCAGTTACGCGGGCCCGGGGGAGCAGTACTTC. It codes for CASSYAGPGEQYF.

V usage is TRBV2 and J usage is TRBJ1-2, with 7 bases aligning to TRBD1. Germline V gives CDR1 SNHLY, CDR2 FYNNEI. This CDR3 is built from 11 residues. V trimming: 5 bases; J trimming: 11 bases; junction bases outside the gene matches: 5. CDR3 nucleotides: TGTGCCAGCAGTAACAGGGGTTTATACACCTTC. This translates into CASSNRGLYTF.

The chain links TRBV5-1 to TRBJ2-5; 8 bases are a match to TRBD2. Germline trimming cut 4 bases from V and 5 bases from J; bases unmatched to any gene: 13. The germline V gene encodes CDR1 SGHRS and CDR2 YFSETQ. The CDR3 is 16 residues long. CDR3 in DNA: TGCGCCAGCAGCCTTGGACCAGGACTAGCCGGGGAGACCCAGTACTTC. Translating gives CASSLGPGLAGETQYF.

In its sample, this clone was seen a few times. This sequence joins TRBV2 and TRBJ2-7, with a possible D match to TRBD2 (7 bases). Trimming shortened V by 7 bases and J by 4 bases, and 20 bases separated the two germline ends. The CDR3 spans 15 residues. Germline CDR1 reads SNHLY; CDR2 reads FYNNEI. CDR3 in DNA: TGTGCCAGCATCCCCCGGGGAGGGGGAGTATACGAGCAGTACTTC. Amino acid sequence: CASIPRGGGVYEQYF.

The chain has TRBV5-8 and TRBJ2-1, with 12 bases fitting TRBD2. The V segment lost 4 bases and the J segment 4 bases; nucleotides outside the gene matches: 15. Germline CDR1 and CDR2: SGHTS and YDEGEE. The CDR3 has 19 amino acids. The CDR3 reads CASSPGLAGSPSLYNEQFF. The DNA of the CDR3 is TGTGCCAGCAGCCCTGGACTAGCGGGGTCCCCTTCCCTTTACAATGAGCAGTTCTTC.

V is TRBV20-1 and J is TRBJ1-3; the D is unclear. V was cut by 3 bases and J by 0 bases, with 15 bases left in between. The CDR3 runs to 16 residues. CDR1 and CDR2 (germline): DFQATT, SNEGSKA (reference sequence). The CDR3 reads CSASEVDEDSGNTIYF. In DNA, the CDR3 is TGCAGTGCTAGTGAGGTTGACGAGGACTCTGGAAACACCATATATTTT.

This sequence joins TRBV7-2 and TRBJ2-7; no reliable D call. From germline, CDR1 is SGHTA and CDR2 FQGNSA. The CDR3 has 15 amino acids. V lost 1 base to trimming and J lost 0 bases, with 10 bases between them. The CDR3 sequence: CASSLGGSFSYEQYF. The DNA for the CDR3 is TGTGCCAGCAGCTTAGGCGGTTCCTTCTCCTACGAGCAGTACTTC.

The rearrangement joins TRBV15 to TRBJ1-3; 9 nucleotides match TRBD1. Unmatched junction bases numbered 13, after V lost 0 bases and J lost 1 base. This CDR3 has 20 amino acids. Germline V lookup: CDR1 LNHNV, CDR2 YYDKDF (reference sequence). The CDR3 loop is CATSRDRGGTGLFSGNTIYF. Here the CDR3 DNA reads TGTGCCACCAGCAGAGATCGCGGGGGGACAGGGTTGTTTTCTGGAAACACCATATATTTT.

The chain is built from TRBV18 and TRBJ1-1; the match to TRBD1 covers 11 bases. This CDR3 has 14 residues. Trimming removed 6 bases from V and 6 bases from J; junction bases left unmatched: 6. CDR1 is KGHSH, CDR2 LQKENI, per germline. The CDR3 DNA sequence: TGTGCCAGCTCCCGGACAGGGGGCGAGGCTGAAGCTTTCTTT. Its protein is CASSRTGGEAEAFF.

A single count supports this clone. V is TRBV5-1 and J is TRBJ1-1; D unclear. V gave up 1 base and J gave up 2 bases, with 6 bases separating them. The CDR3 has 13 residues. Germline V lookup: CDR1 SGHRS, CDR2 YFSETQ. CDR3 loop: CASSLTPNTEAFF. The CDR3 DNA is TGCGCCAGCAGCTTGACACCTAACACTGAAGCTTTCTTT.

The chain links TRBV27 to TRBJ2-1, with 10 nucleotides matching TRBD2. The CDR3 is 15 amino acids. With V trimmed by 2 bases and J by 6 bases, 4 bases remained unmatched. Germline V CDR1 and CDR2: MNHEY, SMNVEV (reference sequence). CDR3 in amino acids: CASSLGAGGGNEQFF. The CDR3 bases are TGTGCCAGCAGTTTAGGAGCGGGGGGGGGCAATGAGCAGTTCTTC.

This clone has a handful of counts. The chain has TRBV4-2 and TRBJ1-5; 8 positions match TRBD1. Germline V gene lookup returns CDR1 LGHNA and CDR2 YNFKEQ. V was clipped by 0 bases and J by 6 bases; unmatched bases: 4. CDR3 length: 15 residues. The chain's CDR3 is CASSQDPGGGQPQHF. The CDR3 nucleotides are TGTGCCAGCAGCCAAGATCCAGGGGGCGGTCAGCCCCAGCATTTT.

The V gene is TRBV6-5, the J gene TRBJ1-3; D unclear. This CDR3 spans 11 amino acids. Germline lookup yields CDR1 MNHEY and CDR2 SVGAGI. With 7 bases removed from V and 4 bases from J, the gap between germline ends came to 5 bases. The CDR3 DNA follows: TGTGCCAGCATCGAGGGAAACACCATATATTTT. This translates into CASIEGNTIYF.

This clone was picked up a small number of times. The genes are TRBV4-1 and TRBJ2-7; possible D gene TRBD2, 5 bases. CDR1 is MGHRA and CDR2 is YSYEKL in the germline V gene. This CDR3 spans 15 amino acids. Trimming removed 4 bases at V and 0 bases at J, with 13 bases between. CDR3 DNA sequence: TGCGCCAGCAGCCCCTCTAAAGGGAGCTCCTACGAGCAGTACTTC. Translating it yields CASSPSKGSSYEQYF.

The chain couples TRBV5-1 to TRBJ2-2; 7 bases fit TRBD1. Looked up from germline, CDR1 is SGHRS and CDR2 is YFSETQ. The CDR3 has 15 residues. With 2 bases clipped from V and 3 bases from J, the junction kept 4 bases outside the gene matches. The CDR3 nucleotides read TGCGCCAGCAGCTTCCGGGACAGTTACACCGGGGAGCTGTTTTTT. It translates to CASSFRDSYTGELFF.

The chain recombines TRBV6-5 with TRBJ2-3; 8 bases map to TRBD1. Germline values: CDR1 MNHEY, CDR2 SVGAGI. With V trimmed by 5 bases and J by 3 bases, 4 bases remained unmatched. This CDR3 spans 14 amino acids. CDR3 sequence (DNA): TGTGCCAGCAGTCAGGGGGCGCGGACAGATACGCAGTATTTT. Translation: CASSQGARTDTQYF.

The V call is TRBV11-2, the J call TRBJ2-5; 7 bases agree with TRBD1. The trim removed 11 bases at V and 4 bases at J, leaving 10 bases unmatched. Per germline, CDR1 SGHAT and CDR2 FQNNGV. CDR3 length equals 13 residues. The CDR3 bases are TGTGCCGTGGCAGGGGGTCAGAGAGAGACCCAGTACTTC. It codes for CAVAGGQRETQYF.

The rearrangement links TRBV6-2 or TRBV6-3 to TRBJ1-1; TRBD1 matches 9 bases. Trimming cost V 5 bases and J 9 bases; bases outside gene matches: 16. In germline, CDR1 is MNHEY, CDR2 SVGEGT. CDR3 size: 16 residues. The DNA of the CDR3 is TGTGCCAGCAGTCCACAGGGGGCGCTGTGGGGTGGTCAAGCTTTCTTT. Translating it yields CASSPQGALWGGQAFF.

The chain carries TRBV7-9 and TRBJ2-2; D gene unclear. Germline V lookup: CDR1 SEHNR, CDR2 FQNEAQ (reference sequence). V gave up 4 bases and J gave up 6 bases, with 6 bases separating them. The CDR3 is 12 residues long. The CDR3 nucleotides read TGTGCCAGCAGCTGGCTCTCCGGGGAGCTGTTTTTT. Its protein product is CASSWLSGELFF.

This chain uses TRBV19 with TRBJ1-1; 11 bases line up with TRBD1. This CDR3 region has 16 residues. From germline, CDR1 is LNHDA and CDR2 SQIVND (reference sequence). Trimming removed 5 bases from V and 3 bases from J; junction bases left unmatched: 8. The CDR3 sequence: CASSAWTGGMDTEAFF. The CDR3 DNA reads TGTGCCAGTAGTGCCTGGACAGGGGGCATGGACACTGAAGCTTTCTTT.

This clone was observed a few times. The rearrangement links TRBV10-1 to TRBJ2-7; D unresolved. V lost 6 bases and J 0 bases, leaving 12 bases between the germline ends. CDR3 size: 14 residues. The germline V gene has CDR1 WNHNN and CDR2 SYGVQD (reference sequence). CDR3 sequence: CASSSRRYSYEQYF. In DNA form, the CDR3 reads TGCGCCAGCAGCTCCAGGCGTTACTCCTACGAGCAGTACTTC.

V usage is TRBV18 and J usage is TRBJ2-2; TRBD1 aligns across 7 bases. CDR3 size: 15 residues. Germline V gene sequence: CDR1 KGHSH, CDR2 LQKENI. The junction had 1 base not matched to a gene; V was cut back by 0 bases and J by 3 bases. The CDR3 loop is CASSPPTGYTGELFF. In DNA, the CDR3 is TGTGCCAGCTCACCACCGACAGGGTACACCGGGGAGCTGTTTTTT.

This rearrangement joins TRBV7-2 to TRBJ1-3; 9 nucleotides agree with TRBD1. From germline, CDR1 is SGHTA and CDR2 FQGNSA. The V and J ends lost 3 bases and 2 bases, in that order; junction bases with no gene match: 8. The CDR3 totals 17 residues. CDR3 sequence reads: CASSFRDRALTGNTIYF. The CDR3 DNA is TGTGCCAGCAGCTTCCGGGACAGGGCATTAACTGGAAACACCATATATTTT.

This clone was seen a few times. The chain recombines TRBV19 with TRBJ1-6, with 9 bases lining up with TRBD1. The CDR3 runs to 14 residues. Germline CDR1 is LNHDA and CDR2 is SQIVND (reference sequence). The junction had 7 bases not matched to a gene; V was cut back by 5 bases and J by 11 bases. The DNA of the CDR3 is TGTGCCAGTAGTTTGGGACAGGGCATTGCACCCCTCCACTTT. Amino acid sequence: CASSLGQGIAPLHF.

This clone was observed a handful of times. J is TRBJ1-1 and V is TRBV3-1 (or the pseudogene TRBV3-2); TRBD1 is a possible D gene (5 bases). Germline V gives CDR1 LGHDT, CDR2 YNNKEL (reference sequence). Trimming took 5 bases from V and 7 from J, leaving 14 bases between them. CDR3 size: 13 residues. In nucleotides, the CDR3 is TGTGCCAGCAGCTCTAAAGACAGAGTTGAAGCTTTCTTT. Translation: CASSSKDRVEAFF.

The chain has TRBV10-1 and TRBJ2-1, with D perhaps TRBD1 (6 bases). The germline V gene encodes CDR1 WNHNN and CDR2 SYGVQD (reference sequence). V was cut by 3 bases and J by 0 bases, with 6 bases left in between. This CDR3 contains 14 residues. The CDR3 is CASSEGGSYNEQFF. CDR3 sequence (DNA): TGCGCCAGCAGTGAAGGGGGCTCCTACAATGAGCAGTTCTTC.

The chain has TRBV9 and TRBJ1-1; 7 positions agree with TRBD1. The V and J ends lost 0 bases and 7 bases, in that order; junction bases with no gene match: 6. This CDR3 has 14 residues. Germline CDR1 is SGDLS and CDR2 is YYNGEE. The CDR3 region has the DNA TGTGCCAGCAGCGTAGTATCCAACAGGGGTGAAGCTTTCTTT. Encoded protein: CASSVVSNRGEAFF.

This clone showed up just once. The chain recombines TRBV6-6 with TRBJ2-1; 11 nucleotides line up with TRBD2. The CDR3 covers 15 residues. The V gene's germline CDR1 is MNHNY and CDR2 SVGAGI (reference sequence). Germline trimming cut 6 bases from V and 3 bases from J; bases unmatched to any gene: 4. CDR3 loop: CASSRLAGYYNEQFF. The DNA of the CDR3 is TGTGCCAGCAGCCGACTAGCGGGATACTACAATGAGCAGTTCTTC.